The 13 T cell receptor beta chains given below trace back to one sample, sequenced in a study of cytomegalovirus exposure and HLA in healthy donors. The PCR ran on 60 Vbeta and 13 Jbeta primers. Libraries were prepared by immunoSEQ multiplex PCR; TCRdb keeps only in-frame clonotypes and omits some of them. The sample lists 75,000 to 100,000 clones, around 79% occurring once. Input material: PBMCs. Receptors originate from a female donor in good health and CMV-seropositive.

V gene TRBV11-2 combines with J gene TRBJ2-5; the match to TRBD2 covers 16 bases. V trimming: 7 bases; J trimming: 7 bases; junction bases outside the gene matches: 12. The CDR3 runs 17 residues. Germline assignment: CDR1 SGHAT and CDR2 FQNNGV. CDR3 region: CASNHPGLAGGRGTQYF. CDR3 bases: TGTGCCAGCAACCACCCGGGACTAGCGGGGGGGCGAGGGACCCAGTACTTC.

The chain combines TRBV2 with TRBJ2-2; D is perhaps TRBD1 (5 bases). The germline V and J ends were trimmed by 6 bases and 6 bases, with 14 bases remaining between them. CDR1 and CDR2 (germline): SNHLY, FYNNEI. The CDR3 contains 14 residues. This CDR3 reads CASRGATFAGELFF. CDR3 nucleotides: TGTGCCAGCAGAGGGGCCACGTTCGCCGGGGAGCTGTTTTTT. The full variable domain, with the rest looked up from reference TRBV2 and TRBJ2-2, is EPEVTQTPSHQVTQMGQEVILRCVPISNHLYFYWYRQILGQKVEFLVSFYNNEISEKSEIFDDQFSVERPDGSNFTLKIRSTKLEDSAMYFCASRGATFAGELFFGEGSRLTVL.

The rearrangement links TRBV6-5 to TRBJ2-3, with 7 bases matching TRBD1. V lost 2 bases to trimming and J lost 1 base; unmatched junction nucleotides: 0. CDR1 and CDR2 (germline): MNHEY, SVGAGI. CDR3 size: 14 residues. The CDR3 DNA is TGTGCCAGCAGTTACGGGACAGGCACAGATACGCAGTATTTT. Translated, it gives CASSYGTGTDTQYF.

The chain employs TRBV2 and TRBJ1-5; TRBD1 matches at 7 bases. Germline V CDR1 and CDR2: SNHLY, FYNNEI. V was clipped by 8 bases and J by 7 bases; unmatched bases: 14. The CDR3 is made up of 15 amino acids. Here the CDR3 DNA reads TGTGCCAGCGCCCCAAGTGACAGGGAGACCCAGCCCCAGCATTTT. Its translation is CASAPSDRETQPQHF.

This clone was seen a few times. The chain uses TRBV4-2 and TRBJ1-5; no clear D. V was trimmed by 0 bases and J by 7 bases, leaving 13 bases between them. In germline, CDR1 is LGHNA, CDR2 YNFKEQ. There are 15 residues in the CDR3. Here the CDR3 DNA reads TGTGCCAGCAGCCAAGAGGTTCAGGCTGGACAGCCCCAGCATTTT. Its translation is CASSQEVQAGQPQHF.

The V gene is TRBV4-1, the J gene TRBJ2-1, with TRBD2 matching over 13 bases. This CDR3 is built from 15 residues. The germline V gene has CDR1 MGHRA and CDR2 YSYEKL. With 1 base clipped from V and 7 bases from J, the junction kept 1 base outside the gene matches. The CDR3: CASSQATSGRNEQFF. In DNA, the CDR3 is TGCGCCAGCAGCCAAGCGACTAGCGGGAGGAATGAGCAGTTCTTC.

This sequence joins TRBV6-5 and TRBJ1-4, with D perhaps matching TRBD1 (5 bases). Germline V CDR1 and CDR2: MNHEY, SVGAGI. V lost 10 bases, J lost 0 bases, and 9 bases lay in between. This CDR3 region has 13 residues. CDR3 in amino acids: CATARATNEKLFF. Here the CDR3 DNA reads TGTGCCACCGCCAGGGCAACTAATGAAAAACTGTTTTTT.

This clone occurred a few times. The chain is built from TRBV28 and TRBJ1-3, with TRBD1 matching over 10 bases. The junction had 10 bases not matched to a gene; V was cut back by 6 bases and J by 5 bases. The CDR3 totals 16 residues. CDR1 and CDR2 (germline): MDHEN, SYDVKM. The CDR3 DNA sequence: TGTGCCAGCAGCCTCGGGGGACAGGGGATAAGAAACACCATATATTTT. This gives the protein CASSLGGQGIRNTIYF. The variable domain in full, with the rest retrieved from reference TRBV28 and TRBJ1-3, is DVKVTQSSRYLVKRTGEKVFLECVQDMDHENMFWYRQDPGLGLRLIYFSYDVKMKEKGDIPEGYSVSREKKERFSLILESASTNQTSMYLCASSLGGQGIRNTIYFGEGSWLTVV.

Turning to this clone: A read error is likely, as this CDR3 ends without the conserved phenylalanine or tryptophan. The V call is TRBV15, the J call TRBJ1-5; unclear D gene. CDR3 length: 14 residues. Per the germline V gene, CDR1 is LNHNV and CDR2 is YYDKDF (reference sequence). Trimming took off 0 bases at V and 4 bases at J, with 7 bases between the two ends. The DNA for the CDR3 is TGTGCCACCAGCAGAGACCCGGGAAATCAGCCCCAGCATGTT. Amino acid sequence: CATSRDPGNQPQHV.

This chain joins TRBV28 and TRBJ1-2, with D unresolved. V was cut by 7 bases and J by 8 bases, with 17 bases left in between. Germline V gene lookup returns CDR1 MDHEN and CDR2 SYDVKM. This CDR3 has 13 residues. The CDR3 region is CASKGNGVRGYTF. CDR3 nucleotides: TGTGCCAGCAAAGGCAACGGAGTAAGGGGCTACACCTTC.

This clone was recorded a few times. V is TRBV18 and J is TRBJ1-3; D not resolved. The CDR3 has 15 residues. The germline CDR1 and CDR2 sequences are KGHSH and LQKENI. V was clipped by 2 bases and J by 1 base, with 9 bases between them. CDR3 DNA sequence: TGTGCCAGCTCACCAATCTCGGGGTCTGGAAACACCATATATTTT. Translation gives CASSPISGSGNTIYF.

V is TRBV30 and J is TRBJ2-3; 16 nucleotides line up with TRBD2. The germline V gene encodes CDR1 GTSNPN and CDR2 SVGIG (reference sequence). The CDR3 contains 16 residues. With 0 bases clipped from V and 7 bases from J, the junction kept 4 bases outside the gene matches. The CDR3 sequence: CAWSVGTSGGGNTQYF. For the CDR3, the DNA is TGTGCCTGGAGTGTGGGGACTAGCGGGGGGGGAAATACGCAGTATTTT. Combining the CDR3 with reference TRBV30 and TRBJ2-3 gives the whole variable domain SQTIHQWPATLVQPVGSPLSLECTVEGTSNPNLYWYRQAAGRGLQLLFYSVGIGQISSEVPQNLSASRPQDRQFILSSKKLLLSDSGFYLCAWSVGTSGGGNTQYFGPGTRLTVL.

The genes are TRBV6-6 and TRBJ2-5; TRBD2 agrees at 7 bases. The CDR3 is 14 amino acids. J gave up 2 bases and V 4 bases, and 4 bases lay outside the gene matches. Germline V lookup: CDR1 MNHNY, CDR2 SVGAGI (reference sequence). The CDR3 spells CASSWGGRQETQYF. DNA for the CDR3: TGTGCCAGCAGTTGGGGGGGGAGGCAAGAGACCCAGTACTTC.